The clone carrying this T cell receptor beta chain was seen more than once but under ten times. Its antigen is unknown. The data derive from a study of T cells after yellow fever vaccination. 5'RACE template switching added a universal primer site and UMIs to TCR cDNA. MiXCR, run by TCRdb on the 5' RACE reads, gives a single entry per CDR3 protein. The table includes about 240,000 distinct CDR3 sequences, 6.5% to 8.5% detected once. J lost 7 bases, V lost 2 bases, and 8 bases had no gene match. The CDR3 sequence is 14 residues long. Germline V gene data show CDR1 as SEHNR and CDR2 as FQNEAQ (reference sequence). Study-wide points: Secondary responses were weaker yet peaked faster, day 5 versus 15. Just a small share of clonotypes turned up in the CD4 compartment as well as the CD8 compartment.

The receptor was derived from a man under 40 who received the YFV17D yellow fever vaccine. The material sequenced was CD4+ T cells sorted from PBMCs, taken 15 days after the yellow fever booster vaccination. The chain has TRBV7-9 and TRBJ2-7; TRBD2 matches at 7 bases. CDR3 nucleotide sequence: TGTGCCAGCAGCTTATCCCCGCGGGGAGGGGAGCAGTACTTC. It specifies CASSLSPRGGEQYF. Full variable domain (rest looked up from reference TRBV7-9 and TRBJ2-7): DTGVSQNPRHKITKRGQNVTFRCDPISEHNRLYWYRQTLGQGPEFLTYFQNEAQLEKSRLLSDRFSAERPKGSFSTLEIQRTEQGDSAMYLCASSLSPRGGEQYFGPGTRLTVT.